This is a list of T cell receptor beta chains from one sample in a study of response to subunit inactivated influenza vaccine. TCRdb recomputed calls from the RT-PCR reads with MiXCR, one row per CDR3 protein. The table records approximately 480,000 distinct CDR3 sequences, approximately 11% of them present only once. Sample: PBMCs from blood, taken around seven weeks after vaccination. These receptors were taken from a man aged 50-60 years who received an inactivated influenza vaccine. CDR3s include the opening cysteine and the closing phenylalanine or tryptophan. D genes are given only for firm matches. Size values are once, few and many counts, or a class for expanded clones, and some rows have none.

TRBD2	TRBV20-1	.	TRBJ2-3	CSARDRSWTSGDTDTQYF	TGCAGTGCTAGAGATCGTTCCTGGACTAGCGGGGACACAGATACGCAGTATTTT
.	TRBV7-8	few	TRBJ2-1	CASSLPPPSSYNEQFF	TGTGCCAGCAGCTTACCACCTCCCAGCTCCTACAATGAGCAGTTCTTC
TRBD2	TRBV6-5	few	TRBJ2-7	CASSGGGVEQYF	TGTGCCAGCAGCGGGGGGGGAGTCGAGCAGTACTTC
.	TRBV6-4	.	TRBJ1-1	CASRASLNTEAFF	TGTGCCAGCAGGGCCTCTTTGAACACTGAAGCTTTCTTT
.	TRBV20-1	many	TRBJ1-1	CSAWGAWNTEAFF	TGCAGTGCTTGGGGGGCATGGAACACTGAAGCTTTCTTT
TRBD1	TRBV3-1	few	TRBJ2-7	CASSQPGTAYEQYF	TGTGCCAGCAGCCAGCCCGGGACAGCTTACGAGCAGTACTTC
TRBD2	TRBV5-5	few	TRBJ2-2	CASSLGLAGASGELFF	TGTGCCAGCAGCCTCGGGCTAGCGGGAGCCTCCGGGGAGCTGTTTTTT
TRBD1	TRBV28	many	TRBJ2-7	CASSFPDRGLYEQYF	TGTGCCAGCAGTTTTCCGGACAGGGGGCTTTACGAGCAGTACTTC
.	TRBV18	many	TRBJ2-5	CASSPQQETQYF	TGTGCCAGCTCACCCCAACAAGAGACCCAGTACTTC
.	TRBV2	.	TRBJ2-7	CASTLDGEQYF	TGTGCCAGCACCCTGGATGGTGAGCAGTACTTC
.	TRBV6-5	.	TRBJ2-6	CASSYSRPYGAGANVLTF	TGTGCCAGCAGTTACTCGAGACCTTACGGGGCTGGGGCCAACGTCCTGACTTTC
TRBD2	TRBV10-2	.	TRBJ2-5	CASRAQSSGGKETQYF	TGCGCCAGCAGGGCTCAGAGTAGCGGGGGTAAAGAGACCCAGTACTTC
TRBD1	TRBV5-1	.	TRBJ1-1	CASRIGQGIGNTEAFF	TGCGCCAGCAGAATTGGACAGGGAATAGGGAACACTGAAGCTTTCTTT
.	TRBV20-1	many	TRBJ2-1	CSASRDQKQFF	TGCAGTGCTAGCCGGGACCAAAAGCAGTTCTTC
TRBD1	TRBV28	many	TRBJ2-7	CASRNRGISYEQYF	TGTGCCAGCAGGAACAGGGGGATCTCCTACGAGCAGTACTTC
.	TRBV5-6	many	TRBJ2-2	CASSLGMHFQQGTGELFF	TGTGCCAGCAGCTTGGGGATGCATTTCCAGCAGGGGACCGGGGAGCTGTTTTTT
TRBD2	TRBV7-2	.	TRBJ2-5	CASTAGTSGSQETQYF	TGTGCCAGCACCGCTGGGACTAGCGGGTCTCAAGAGACCCAGTACTTC
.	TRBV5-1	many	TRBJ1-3	CASSLGTSYSSGNTIYF	TGCGCCAGCAGCTTGGGCACCTCCTACAGCTCTGGAAACACCATATATTTT
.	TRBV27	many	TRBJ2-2	CASSTTVVGGELFF	TGTGCCAGCAGCACCACAGTAGTTGGCGGGGAGCTGTTTTTT
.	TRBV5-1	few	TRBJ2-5	CASSPTWGASETQYF	TGCGCCAGCAGCCCAACATGGGGGGCGTCAGAGACCCAGTACTTC
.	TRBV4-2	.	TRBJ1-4	CASSQGATAGEKLFF	TGTGCCAGCAGCCAAGGTGCGACCGCAGGTGAAAAACTGTTTTTT
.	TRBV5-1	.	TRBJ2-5	CASSLAGYEETQYF	TGCGCCAGCAGCTTGGCAGGGTATGAAGAGACCCAGTACTTC
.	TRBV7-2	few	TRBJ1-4	CASSLGKGSWHEKLFF	TGTGCCAGCAGCCTCGGGAAGGGCTCATGGCATGAAAAACTGTTTTTT
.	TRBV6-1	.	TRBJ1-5	CASSEGLSGLLHF	TGTGCCAGCAGTGAAGGATTATCCGGGTTATTACATTTT
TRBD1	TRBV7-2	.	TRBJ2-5	CASSPGTGSLQETQYF	TGTGCCAGCAGCCCCGGGACAGGGTCCTTACAAGAGACCCAGTACTTC
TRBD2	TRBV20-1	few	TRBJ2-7	CSANRGGRSHEQYF	TGCAGTGCAAACCGGGGCGGGAGGTCCCACGAGCAGTACTTC
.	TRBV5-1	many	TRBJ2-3	CASSSGVNTDTQYF	TGCGCCAGCAGCTCGGGGGTCAACACAGATACGCAGTATTTT
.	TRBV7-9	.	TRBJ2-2	CASSLEWELAGELFF	TGTGCCAGCAGCCTCGAGTGGGAGCTGGCCGGGGAGCTGTTTTTT
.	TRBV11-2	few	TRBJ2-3	CASSLGHTSTDTQYF	TGTGCCAGCAGCTTAGGACACACTAGCACAGATACGCAGTATTTT
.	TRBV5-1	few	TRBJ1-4	CASSVSRSPNEKLFF	TGCGCCAGCAGCGTCTCCCGTTCCCCTAATGAAAAACTGTTTTTT
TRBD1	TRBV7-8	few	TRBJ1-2	CASSLAILTGAANYGYTF	TGTGCCAGCAGCTTAGCCATTCTAACAGGGGCGGCTAACTATGGCTACACCTTC
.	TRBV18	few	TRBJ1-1	CASSQPGRGTLTEAFF	TGTGCCAGCTCCCAGCCCGGCAGGGGAACACTCACTGAAGCTTTCTTT
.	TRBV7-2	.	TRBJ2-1	CASSGGGYYNEQFF	TGTGCCAGCAGCGGCGGGGGCTATTACAATGAGCAGTTCTTC
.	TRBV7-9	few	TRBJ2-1	CASSFSTSYNEQFF	TGTGCCAGCAGCTTCTCTACTAGTTACAATGAGCAGTTCTTC
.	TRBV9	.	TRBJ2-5	CASSVSQQETQYF	TGTGCCAGCAGCGTATCCCAGCAGGAGACCCAGTACTTC
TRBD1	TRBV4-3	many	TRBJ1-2	CASSQDNYRGGYTF	TGCGCCAGCAGCCAGGACAACTACAGGGGTGGCTACACCTTC
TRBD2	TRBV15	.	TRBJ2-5	CATSKAGGWETQYF	TGTGCCACCAGCAAAGCGGGAGGTTGGGAGACCCAGTACTTC
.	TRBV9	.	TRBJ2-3	CASSSGTAGLADTQYF	TGTGCCAGCAGCTCGGGGACTGCCGGGCTCGCAGATACGCAGTATTTT
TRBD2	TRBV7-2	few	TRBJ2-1	CASSPNSGRGQFF	TGTGCCAGCAGTCCGAATAGCGGGAGAGGGCAGTTCTTC
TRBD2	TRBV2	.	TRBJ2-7	CASQIGGAYEQYF	TGTGCCAGCCAAATCGGGGGGGCCTACGAGCAGTACTTC